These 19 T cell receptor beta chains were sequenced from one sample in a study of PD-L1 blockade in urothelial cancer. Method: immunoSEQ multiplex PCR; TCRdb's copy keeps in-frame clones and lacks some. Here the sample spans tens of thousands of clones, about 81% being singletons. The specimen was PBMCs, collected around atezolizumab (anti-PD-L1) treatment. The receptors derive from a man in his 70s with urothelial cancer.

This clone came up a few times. The chain's CDR3 is CASSSGQGEGYTF. The DNA for the CDR3 is TGTGCCAGCAGCTCCGGACAGGGTGAGGGCTACACCTTC. The genes are TRBV28 and TRBJ1-2; 8 bases are a match to TRBD1. Germline values: CDR1 MDHEN, CDR2 SYDVKM. There are 13 residues in the CDR3. Trimming at V came to 6 bases and at J to 8 bases, leaving 8 bases not matched to a gene.

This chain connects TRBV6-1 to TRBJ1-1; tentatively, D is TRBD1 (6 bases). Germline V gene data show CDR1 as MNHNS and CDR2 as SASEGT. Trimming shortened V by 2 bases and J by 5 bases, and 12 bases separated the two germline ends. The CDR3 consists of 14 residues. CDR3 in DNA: TGTGCCAGCAGTGAACTGGCAGGGGAGACTGAAGCTTTCTTT. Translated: CASSELAGETEAFF.

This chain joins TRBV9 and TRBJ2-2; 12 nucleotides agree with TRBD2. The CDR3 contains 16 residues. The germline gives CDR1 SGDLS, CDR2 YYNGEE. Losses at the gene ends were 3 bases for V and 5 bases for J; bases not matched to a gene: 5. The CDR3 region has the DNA TGTGCCAGCAGCGCGACTAGCGGGGGTCCGACCGGGGAGCTGTTTTTT. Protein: CASSATSGGPTGELFF. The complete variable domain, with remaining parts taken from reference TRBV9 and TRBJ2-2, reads DSGVTQTPKHLITATGQRVTLRCSPRSGDLSVYWYQQSLDQGLQFLIQYYNGEERAKGNILERFSAQQFPDLHSELNLSSLELGDSALYFCASSATSGGPTGELFFGEGSRLTVL.

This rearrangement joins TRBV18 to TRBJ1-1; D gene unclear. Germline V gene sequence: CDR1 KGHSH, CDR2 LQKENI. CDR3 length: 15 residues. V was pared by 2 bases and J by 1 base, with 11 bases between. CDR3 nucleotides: TGTGCCAGCTCACCAAGCGGCGCTAAGAACACTGAAGCTTTCTTT. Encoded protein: CASSPSGAKNTEAFF.

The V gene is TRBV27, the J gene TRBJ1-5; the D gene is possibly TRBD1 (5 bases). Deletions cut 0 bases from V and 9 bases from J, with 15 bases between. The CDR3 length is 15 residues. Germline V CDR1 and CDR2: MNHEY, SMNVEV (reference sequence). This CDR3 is CASSLSSGLLTPQHF. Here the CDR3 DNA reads TGTGCCAGCAGTTTATCATCAGGGTTGTTGACGCCCCAGCATTTT.

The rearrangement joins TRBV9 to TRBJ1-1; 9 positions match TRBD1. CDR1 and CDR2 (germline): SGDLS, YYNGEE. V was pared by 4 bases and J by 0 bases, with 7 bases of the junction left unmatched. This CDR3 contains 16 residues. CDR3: CASSPWGTGLNTEAFF. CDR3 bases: TGTGCCAGCAGCCCCTGGGGGACAGGGTTGAACACTGAAGCTTTCTTT.

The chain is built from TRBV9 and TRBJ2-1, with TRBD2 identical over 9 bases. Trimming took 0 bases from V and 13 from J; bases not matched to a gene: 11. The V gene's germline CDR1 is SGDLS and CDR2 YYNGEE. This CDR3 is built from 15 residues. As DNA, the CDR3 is TGTGCCAGCAGCGTAGCCTCATTTCCCGGGACTAGCCAGTTCTTC. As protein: CASSVASFPGTSQFF.

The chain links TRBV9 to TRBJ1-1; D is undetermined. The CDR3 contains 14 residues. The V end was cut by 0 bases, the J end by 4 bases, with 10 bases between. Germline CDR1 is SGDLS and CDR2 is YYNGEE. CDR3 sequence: CASSVDLVPTEAFF. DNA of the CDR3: TGTGCCAGCAGCGTAGATCTAGTGCCCACTGAAGCTTTCTTT.

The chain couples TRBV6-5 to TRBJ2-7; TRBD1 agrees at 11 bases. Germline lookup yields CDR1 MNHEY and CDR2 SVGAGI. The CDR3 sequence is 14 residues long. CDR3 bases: TGTGTCGTCACGGGCGGGACAGGGGGCTACGAGCAGTACTTC. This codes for CVVTGGTGGYEQYF.

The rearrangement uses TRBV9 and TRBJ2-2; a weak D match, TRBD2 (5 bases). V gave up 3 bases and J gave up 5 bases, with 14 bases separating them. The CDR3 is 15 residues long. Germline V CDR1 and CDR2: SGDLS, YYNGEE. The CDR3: CASSAPGSGTGELFF. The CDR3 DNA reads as TGTGCCAGCAGCGCCCCTGGGTCGGGAACCGGGGAGCTGTTTTTT.

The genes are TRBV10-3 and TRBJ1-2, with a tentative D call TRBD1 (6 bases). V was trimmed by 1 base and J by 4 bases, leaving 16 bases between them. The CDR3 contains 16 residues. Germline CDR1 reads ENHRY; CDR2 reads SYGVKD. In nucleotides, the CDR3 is TGTGCCATCAGTGAGTGGGCAGGGGAACGTAGCTATGGCTACACCTTC. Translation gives CAISEWAGERSYGYTF.

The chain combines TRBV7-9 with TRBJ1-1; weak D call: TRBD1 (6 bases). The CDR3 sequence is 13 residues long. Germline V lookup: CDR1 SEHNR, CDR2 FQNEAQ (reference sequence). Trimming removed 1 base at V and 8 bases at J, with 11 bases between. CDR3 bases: TGTGCCAGCAGCTTAGAAGGACAGAAAGAAGCTTTCTTT. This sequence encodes CASSLEGQKEAFF.

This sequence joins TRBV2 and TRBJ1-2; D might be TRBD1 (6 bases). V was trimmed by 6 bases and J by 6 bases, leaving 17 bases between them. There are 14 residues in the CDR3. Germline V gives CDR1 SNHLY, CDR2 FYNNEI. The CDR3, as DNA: TGTGCCAGCAGGGGTGGGGGGGGCTCCGATGGCTACACCTTC. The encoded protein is CASRGGGGSDGYTF.

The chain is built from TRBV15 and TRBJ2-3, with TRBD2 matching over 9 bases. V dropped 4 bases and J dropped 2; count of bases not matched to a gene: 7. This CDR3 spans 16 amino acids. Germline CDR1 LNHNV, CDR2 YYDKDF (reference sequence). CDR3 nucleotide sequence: TGTGCCACCAGCAAACCGACTAGCGGACCCACAGATACGCAGTATTTT. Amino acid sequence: CATSKPTSGPTDTQYF.

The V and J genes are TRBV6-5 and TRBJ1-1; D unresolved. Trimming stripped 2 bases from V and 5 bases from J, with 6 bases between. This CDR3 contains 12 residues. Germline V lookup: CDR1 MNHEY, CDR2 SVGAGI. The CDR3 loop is CASSYAGTEAFF. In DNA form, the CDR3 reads TGTGCCAGCAGTTACGCGGGGACTGAAGCTTTCTTT.

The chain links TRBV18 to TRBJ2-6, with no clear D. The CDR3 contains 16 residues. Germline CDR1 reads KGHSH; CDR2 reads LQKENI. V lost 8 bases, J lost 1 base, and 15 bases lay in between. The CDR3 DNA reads TGTGCCAGCGAGACTGGGTTGATTTCTGGGGCCAACGTCCTGACTTTC. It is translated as CASETGLISGANVLTF.

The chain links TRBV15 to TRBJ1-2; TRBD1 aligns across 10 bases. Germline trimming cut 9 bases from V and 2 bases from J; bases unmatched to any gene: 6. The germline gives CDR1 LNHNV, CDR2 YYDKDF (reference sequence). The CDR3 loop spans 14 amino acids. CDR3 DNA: TGTGCCACTCAGCGGACAGGGGGGAACTATGGCTACACCTTC. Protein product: CATQRTGGNYGYTF.

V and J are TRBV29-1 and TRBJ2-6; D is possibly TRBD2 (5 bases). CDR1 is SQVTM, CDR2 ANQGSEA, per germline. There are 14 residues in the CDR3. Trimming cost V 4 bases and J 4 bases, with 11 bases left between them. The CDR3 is CSVVAGSGANVLTF. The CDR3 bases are TGCAGCGTTGTGGCGGGTTCGGGGGCCAACGTCCTGACTTTC.

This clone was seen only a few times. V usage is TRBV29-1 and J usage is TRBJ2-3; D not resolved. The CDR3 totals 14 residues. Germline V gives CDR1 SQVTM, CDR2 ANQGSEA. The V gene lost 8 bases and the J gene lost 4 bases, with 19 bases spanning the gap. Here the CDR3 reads CSICPSTGADTQYF. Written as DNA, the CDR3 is TGCAGCATCTGCCCGTCAACGGGTGCAGATACGCAGTATTTT.